This T cell receptor beta chain comes out of a study of regulatory T cells in long-lasting Graves disease. About the study: Over-5-year antithyroid drug use with positive TSH receptor antibodies defined persistent Graves' disease in the study. Regarding the study as a whole: Sharing of public clonotypes was greater in persistent patients (about 2,700) than in new patients (almost 1,000).

This clonotype has at least ten counts. No antigen is known for it. The time point was: persistent/refractory GD, antithyroid drugs over 5 years with positive TRAb. Making the TCR library involved RNA that had been extracted from PBMCs. Assembly of TCR beta libraries relied on iRepertoire HTBI primers together with Arm-PCR of CDR3 regions. TCRdb passed the multiplex PCR reads through MiXCR, listing each CDR3 protein once. Of a few hundred thousand distinct CDR3 sequences in the sample, around 21% were seen once. The CDR3 extends over 16 amino acids. Germline lookup yields CDR1 MDHEN and CDR2 SYDVKM. Trimming removed 3 bases from V and 7 bases from J; junction bases left unmatched: 6.

The chain couples TRBV28 to TRBJ2-2; 12 bases match TRBD2. This clonotype originated in a female donor with Graves disease. Specimen: peripheral blood mononuclear cells (PBMCs), collected when the disease was refractory, from a patient treated with antithyroid drugs. CDR3 sequence: CASSLTSGSSIGELFF. The CDR3 DNA follows: TGTGCCAGCAGTTTGACTAGCGGGAGTTCGATCGGGGAGCTGTTTTTT.